The clone carrying this TCR beta chain was observed a handful of times. The entry originates in a study of human T cells and chemical hapten exposure. Specified time point: healthy volunteer bleed at 6 weeks. Unseparated into fractions, whole blood served as the source from which total RNA was extracted. One entry per CDR3 protein, called by TCRdb with MiXCR from the RACE reads. The sample includes 70,000 to 85,000 distinct CDR3 sequences, over 7% of them seen just once. The CDR3 spans 15 residues. Per the germline V gene, CDR1 is SGHAT and CDR2 is FQNNGV. V was clipped by 5 bases and J by 3 bases; unmatched bases: 8.

The V gene is TRBV11-2, the J gene TRBJ1-1, with 8 bases that match TRBD1. The specimen was whole blood. The receptor's source is a male donor in good health. Some clones in this sample may be carry-over from other donors' samples. CDR3 loop: CASSLQGGDHTEAFF. As DNA, the CDR3 is TGTGCCAGCAGCCTACAGGGGGGGGATCACACTGAAGCTTTCTTT.